Below are 5 T cell receptor beta chains sequenced from a single sample in a study of human CD8 memory T cell subsets. It was UMI-labeled 5' RACE by which the TCR beta libraries were made. TCRdb processed the 5' RACE reads again and assigns one entry to each CDR3 protein, with no DNA. Its table records about 10,000 distinct CDR3 sequences. The sequenced sample consisted of CD8+ stem-like memory T cells (TSCM and TCM) sorted from PBMCs. Subset defined: stem-like memory CD8 T cells (TSTEM), CCR7+ PD-1- TIGIT-. These receptor sequences come from a human donor in good health.

This clonotype is called medium-sized (0.01 to 0.1%) based on its frequency. J is TRBJ1-1 and V is TRBV29-1. This CDR3 spans 14 amino acids. Germline V gene sequence: CDR1 SQVTM, CDR2 ANQGSEA. CDR3: CSVEGLGMNTEAFF.

By frequency, this clonotype is medium-sized. This chain connects TRBV29-1 to TRBJ2-7; the TCRdb D gene call, TRBD2, has no DNA to confirm it. Germline V gene data show CDR1 as SQVTM and CDR2 as ANQGSEA. The CDR3 sequence is 14 residues long. CDR3 protein: CSVYGGEEGYEQYF.

This clonotype is labeled medium-sized based on frequency. The chain links TRBV7-2 to TRBJ1-6. Germline CDR1 and CDR2: SGHTA and FQGNSA. This CDR3 spans 13 amino acids. CDR3 in amino acids: CASSLDQGGPLHF.

This clonotype counts as medium-sized by frequency. The rearrangement uses TRBV20-1 and TRBJ2-1; TCRdb's D call of TRBD2 is untestable without DNA. CDR3 length: 15 amino acids. CDR1 is DFQATT and CDR2 is SNEGSKA in the germline V gene (reference sequence). The CDR3 sequence: CSARELGTSPGEQFF.

This clonotype is medium-sized by frequency. This chain links TRBV3-1 with TRBJ2-7; TCRdb designates TRBD1, a call that cannot be tested without DNA. Germline CDR1 reads LGHDT; CDR2 reads YNNKEL (reference sequence). CDR3 length: 14 residues. CDR3 loop: CASSGQAFSYEQYF.